This T cell receptor beta chain was sequenced during a study of human T cells and chemical hapten exposure. This clonotype was detected ten times or more. TCRdb re-called the RACE reads with MiXCR, one entry per CDR3 protein. There are more than 70,000 distinct CDR3 sequences in the sample; 6.5% to 10% occur only once, and 2.6% lies in the top ten. Trimming took 1 base from V and 7 from J, leaving 19 bases between them. Looked up from germline, CDR1 is DFQATT and CDR2 is SNEGSKA (reference sequence). This CDR3 is 16 amino acids long. Time point here: pre-sensitization, week 0. Noted treatment: therapeutic diphenylcyclopropenone sensitization with weekly scalp DPC.

The source was whole blood, collected in connection with sensitization to the hapten diphenylcyclopropenone (DPC). This clonotype originated in a man between 40 and 49 years old with alopecia areata. Some clones in this sample may be carry-over from other donors' samples. The rearrangement joins TRBV20-1 to TRBJ1-4; the D is unclear. The CDR3 coding sequence is TGCAGTGCTAGAGGTTACAGCGGCGGTGTTTCTGAAAAACTGTTTTTT. Encoded protein: CSARGYSGGVSEKLFF.